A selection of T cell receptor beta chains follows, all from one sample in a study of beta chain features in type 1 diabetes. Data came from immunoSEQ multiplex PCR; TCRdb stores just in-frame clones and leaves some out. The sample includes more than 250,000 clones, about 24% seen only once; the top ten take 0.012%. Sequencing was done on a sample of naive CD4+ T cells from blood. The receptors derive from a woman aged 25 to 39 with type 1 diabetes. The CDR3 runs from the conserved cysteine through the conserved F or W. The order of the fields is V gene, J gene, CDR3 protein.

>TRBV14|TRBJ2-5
CASSQGPRETQYF
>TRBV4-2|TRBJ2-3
CASSQGLAGEVDTQYF
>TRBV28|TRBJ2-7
CASSFSAGVSPYEQYF
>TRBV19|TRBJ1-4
CASPLILRDEKLFF
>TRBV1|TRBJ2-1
CTSSPRTSGRSYNEQFF
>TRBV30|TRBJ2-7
CAWSSGYEQYF
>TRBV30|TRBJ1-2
CASKPGQNYGYTF
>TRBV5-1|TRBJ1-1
CASSYWPGTEAFF
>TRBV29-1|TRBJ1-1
CSVNRDMNTEAFF
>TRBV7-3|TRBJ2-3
CASSFLAGGADTQYF
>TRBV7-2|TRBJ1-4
CASSTSQGAFEKLFF
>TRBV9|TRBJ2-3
CASSVASGGTDTQYF
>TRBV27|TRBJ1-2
CASSFGANYGYTF
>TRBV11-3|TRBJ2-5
CASSWTEETQYF
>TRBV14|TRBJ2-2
CASSQVRAGGPGGELFF
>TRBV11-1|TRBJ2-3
CASSFGGLAGVDTQYF
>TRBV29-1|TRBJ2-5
CSVVIPGLAKETQYF
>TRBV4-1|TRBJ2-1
CASSPSYFGQDNNEQFF
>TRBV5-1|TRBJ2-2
CASSSLAGASGELFF
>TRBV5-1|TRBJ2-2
CASNPSAGDTGELFF
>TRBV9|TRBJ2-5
CASSVAPARETQYF
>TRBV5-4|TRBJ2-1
CASSPRRVGSYNEQFF
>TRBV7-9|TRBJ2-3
CASSLSQATDTQYF
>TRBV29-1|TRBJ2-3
CSIRQGATDTQYF
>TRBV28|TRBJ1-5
CASSLVPRSNQPQHF
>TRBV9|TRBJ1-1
CASSNMNTEAFF
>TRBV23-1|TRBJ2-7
CASSQYRGPPLEYEQYF
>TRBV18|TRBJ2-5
CASSAGTGLAETQYF
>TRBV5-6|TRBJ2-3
CASSLRGTSGTDTQYF
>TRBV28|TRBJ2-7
CASSLDKYEQYF
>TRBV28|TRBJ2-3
CASSFLPSRITDTQYF
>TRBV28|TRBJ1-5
CASRSPGRESNQPQHF
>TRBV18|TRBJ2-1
CASSPELTSGSPSNEQFF
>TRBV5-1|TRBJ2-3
CASSPRAGPDTQYF
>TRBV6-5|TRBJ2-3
CASSYNRQGDTQYF
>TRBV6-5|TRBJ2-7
CASRGEYFYEQYF
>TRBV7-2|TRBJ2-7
CASSLAGSQGGYEQYF
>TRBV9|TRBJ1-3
CASSVEGGNTIYF
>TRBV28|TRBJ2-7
CASSWGTNYEQYF
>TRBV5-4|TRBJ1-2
CASSLETGQGYTF
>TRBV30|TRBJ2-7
CAWSPLAGYGYEQYF
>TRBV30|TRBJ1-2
CAWGRTVVNYGYTF
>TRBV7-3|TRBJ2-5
CASSPQGNEETQYF
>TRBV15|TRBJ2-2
CATSRIDRDTGELFF
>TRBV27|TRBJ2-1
CASGTAYNEQFF
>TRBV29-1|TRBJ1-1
CSVQYRGTSFEAFF
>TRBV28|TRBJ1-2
CASSLRHRLYGYTF
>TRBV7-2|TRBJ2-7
CASSSSSGQFYEQYF
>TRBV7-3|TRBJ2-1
CASSPSGSSYNEQFF
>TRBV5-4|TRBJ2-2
CASSSSPSGSRSGELFF
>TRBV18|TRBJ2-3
CASSPYREDTQYF
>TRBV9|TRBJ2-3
CASSVDGGATTDTQYF
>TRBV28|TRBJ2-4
CASSLIASAGNIQYF
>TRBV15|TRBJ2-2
CATSSLLAVNTGELFF
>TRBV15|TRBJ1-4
CATSRQQGWEKLFF